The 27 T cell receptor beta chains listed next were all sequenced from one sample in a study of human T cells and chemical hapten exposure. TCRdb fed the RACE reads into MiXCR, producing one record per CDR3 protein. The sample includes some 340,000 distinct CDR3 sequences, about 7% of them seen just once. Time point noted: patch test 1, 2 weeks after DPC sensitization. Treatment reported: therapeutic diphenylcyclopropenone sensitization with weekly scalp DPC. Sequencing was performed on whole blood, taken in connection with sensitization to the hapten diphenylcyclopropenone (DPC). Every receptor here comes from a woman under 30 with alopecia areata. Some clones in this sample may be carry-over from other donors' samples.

The CDR3 sequence: CSVSGSDPKSYEQYF. CDR3 nucleotide sequence: TGCAGCGTTTCGGGCAGTGACCCCAAATCCTACGAGCAGTACTTC. The chain joins TRBV29-1 to TRBJ2-7; D remains unclear. From germline, CDR1 is SQVTM and CDR2 ANQGSEA. The CDR3 loop spans 15 amino acids. V gave up 5 bases and J gave up 1 base, with 18 bases separating them.

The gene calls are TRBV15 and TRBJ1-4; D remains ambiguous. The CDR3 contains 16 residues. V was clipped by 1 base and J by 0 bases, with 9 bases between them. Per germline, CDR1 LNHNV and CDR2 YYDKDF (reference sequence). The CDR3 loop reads CATSRVLDATNEKLFF. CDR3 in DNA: TGTGCCACCAGCAGAGTCCTCGATGCAACTAATGAAAAACTGTTTTTT.

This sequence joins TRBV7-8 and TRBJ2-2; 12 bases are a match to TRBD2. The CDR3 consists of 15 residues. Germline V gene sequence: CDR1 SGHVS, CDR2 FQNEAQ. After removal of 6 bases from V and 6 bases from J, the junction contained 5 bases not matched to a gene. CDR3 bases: TGTGCCAGCAGTGAGGGACTAGCGGGCCCCGGGGAGCTGTTTTTT. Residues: CASSEGLAGPGELFF.

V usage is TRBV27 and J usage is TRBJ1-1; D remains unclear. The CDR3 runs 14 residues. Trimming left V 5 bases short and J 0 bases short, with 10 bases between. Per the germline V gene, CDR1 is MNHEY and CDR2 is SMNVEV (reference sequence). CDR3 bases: TGTGCCAGCAGTCCCACCGCCATGAACACTGAAGCTTTCTTT. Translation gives CASSPTAMNTEAFF.

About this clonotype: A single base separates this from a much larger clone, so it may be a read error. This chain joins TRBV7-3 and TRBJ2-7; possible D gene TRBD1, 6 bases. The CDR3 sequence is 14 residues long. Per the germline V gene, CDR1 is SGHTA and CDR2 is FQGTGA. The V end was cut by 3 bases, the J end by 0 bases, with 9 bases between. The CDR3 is CASSLDRTSYEQYF. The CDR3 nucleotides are TGTGCCAGCAGCTTGGACAGAACCTCCTACGAGCAGTACTTC.

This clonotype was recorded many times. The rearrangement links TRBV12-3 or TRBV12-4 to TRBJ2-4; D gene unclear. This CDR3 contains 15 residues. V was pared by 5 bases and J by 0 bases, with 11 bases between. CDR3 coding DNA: TGTGCCAGCAGTCTTGACCTTCTAGCCAAAAACATTCAGTACTTC. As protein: CASSLDLLAKNIQYF.

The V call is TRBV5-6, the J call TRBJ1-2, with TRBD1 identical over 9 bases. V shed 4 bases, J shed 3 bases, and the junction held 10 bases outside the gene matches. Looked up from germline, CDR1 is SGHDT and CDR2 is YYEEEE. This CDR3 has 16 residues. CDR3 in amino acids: CASSAGTGRVDYGYTF. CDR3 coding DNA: TGTGCCAGCAGCGCCGGGACAGGGAGGGTTGACTATGGCTACACCTTC.

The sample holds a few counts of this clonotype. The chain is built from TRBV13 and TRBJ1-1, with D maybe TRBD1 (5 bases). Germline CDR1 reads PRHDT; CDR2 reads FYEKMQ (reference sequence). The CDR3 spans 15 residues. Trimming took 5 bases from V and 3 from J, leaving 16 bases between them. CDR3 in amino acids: CASSRRAGSDTEAFF. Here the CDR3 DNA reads TGTGCCAGCAGCCGCCGGGCAGGGTCGGACACTGAAGCTTTCTTT.

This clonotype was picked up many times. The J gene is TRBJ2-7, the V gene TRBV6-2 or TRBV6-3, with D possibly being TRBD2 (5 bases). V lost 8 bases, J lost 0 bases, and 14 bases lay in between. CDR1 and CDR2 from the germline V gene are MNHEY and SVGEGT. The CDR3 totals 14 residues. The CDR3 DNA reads TGTGCCAGCCACCCGGCTAGCTTCTCCTACGAGCAGTACTTC. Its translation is CASHPASFSYEQYF.

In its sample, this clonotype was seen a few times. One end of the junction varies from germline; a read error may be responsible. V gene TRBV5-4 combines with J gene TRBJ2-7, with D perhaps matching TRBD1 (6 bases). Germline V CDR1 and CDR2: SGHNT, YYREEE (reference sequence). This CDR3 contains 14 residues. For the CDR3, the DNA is TGTGCCAGCAGCACCGGGACAAACACCTACGGGCAGTACTTC. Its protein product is CASSTGTNTYGQYF.

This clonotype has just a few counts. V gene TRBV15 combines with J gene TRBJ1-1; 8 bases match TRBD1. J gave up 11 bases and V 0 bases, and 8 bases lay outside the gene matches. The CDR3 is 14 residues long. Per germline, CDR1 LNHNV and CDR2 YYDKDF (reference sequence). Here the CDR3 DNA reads TGTGCCACCAGCAGAGAGCCAGGGGGCAGGAAGGCTTTCTTT. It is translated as CATSREPGGRKAFF.

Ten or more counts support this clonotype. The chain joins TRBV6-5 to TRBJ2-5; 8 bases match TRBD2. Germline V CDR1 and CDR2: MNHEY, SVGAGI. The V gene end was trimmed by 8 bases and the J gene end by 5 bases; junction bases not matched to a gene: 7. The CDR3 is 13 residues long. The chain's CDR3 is CASRTSSGETQYF. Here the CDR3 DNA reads TGTGCCAGCCGGACTAGCAGTGGGGAGACCCAGTACTTC.

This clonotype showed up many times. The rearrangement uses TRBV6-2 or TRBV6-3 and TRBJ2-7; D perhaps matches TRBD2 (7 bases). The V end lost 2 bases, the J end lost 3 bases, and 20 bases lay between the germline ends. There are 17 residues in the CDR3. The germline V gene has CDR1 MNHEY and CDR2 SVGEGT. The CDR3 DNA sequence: TGTGCCAGCAGTTACCGAGAAGGGGGGGCCCGGAACTACGAGCAGTACTTC. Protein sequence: CASSYREGGARNYEQYF.

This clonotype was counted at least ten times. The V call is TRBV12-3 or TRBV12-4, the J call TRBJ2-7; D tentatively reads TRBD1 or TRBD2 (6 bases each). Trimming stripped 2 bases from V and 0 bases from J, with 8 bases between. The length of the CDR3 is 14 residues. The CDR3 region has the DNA TGTGCCAGCAGTTTACGGGGGCCCTCCTACGAGCAGTACTTC. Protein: CASSLRGPSYEQYF.

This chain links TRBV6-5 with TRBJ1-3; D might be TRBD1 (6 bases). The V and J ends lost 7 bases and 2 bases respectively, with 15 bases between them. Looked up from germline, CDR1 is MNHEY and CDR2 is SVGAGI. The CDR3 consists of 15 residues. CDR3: CASTTGRGPGNTIYF. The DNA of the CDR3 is TGTGCCAGCACAACCGGCCGGGGGCCTGGAAACACCATATATTTT.

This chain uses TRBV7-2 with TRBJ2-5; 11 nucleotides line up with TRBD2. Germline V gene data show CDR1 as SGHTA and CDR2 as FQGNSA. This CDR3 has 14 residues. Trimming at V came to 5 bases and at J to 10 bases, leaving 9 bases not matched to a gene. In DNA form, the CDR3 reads TGTGCCAGCAGCCAAACTAGCGGGGGCCAGAACCAGTACTTC. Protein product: CASSQTSGGQNQYF. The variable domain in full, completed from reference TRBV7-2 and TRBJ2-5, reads GAGVSQSPSNKVTEKGKDVELRCDPISGHTALYWYRQSLGQGLEFLIYFQGNSAPDKSGLPSDRFSAERTGGSVSTLTIQRTQQEDSAVYLCASSQTSGGQNQYFGPGTRLLVL.

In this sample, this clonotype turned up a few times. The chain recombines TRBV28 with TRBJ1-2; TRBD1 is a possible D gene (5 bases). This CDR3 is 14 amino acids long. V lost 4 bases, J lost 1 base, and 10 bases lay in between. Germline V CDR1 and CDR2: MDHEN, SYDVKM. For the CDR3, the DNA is TGTGCCAGCAGTTCCGGGACGGATAACTATGGCTACACCTTC. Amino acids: CASSSGTDNYGYTF.

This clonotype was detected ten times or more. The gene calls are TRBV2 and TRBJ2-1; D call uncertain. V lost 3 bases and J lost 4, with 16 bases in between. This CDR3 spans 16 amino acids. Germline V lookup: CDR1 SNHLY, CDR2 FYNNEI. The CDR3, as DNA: TGTGCCAGCAGTGACAGGAAATCGACGTTTTACAATGAGCAGTTCTTC. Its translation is CASSDRKSTFYNEQFF. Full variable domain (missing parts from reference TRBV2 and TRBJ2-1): EPEVTQTPSHQVTQMGQEVILRCVPISNHLYFYWYRQILGQKVEFLVSFYNNEISEKSEIFDDQFSVERPDGSNFTLKIRSTKLEDSAMYFCASSDRKSTFYNEQFFGPGTRLTVL.

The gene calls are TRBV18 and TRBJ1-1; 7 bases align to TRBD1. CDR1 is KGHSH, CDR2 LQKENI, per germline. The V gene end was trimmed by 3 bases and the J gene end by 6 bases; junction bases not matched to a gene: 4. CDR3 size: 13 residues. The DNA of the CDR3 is TGTGCCAGCTCACCCGGGACAGACGCTGAAGCTTTCTTT. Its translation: CASSPGTDAEAFF.

The CDR3 reads CASSSGVSGYTF. The CDR3 region has the DNA TGTGCCAGCAGTAGCGGAGTGAGTGGCTACACCTTC. The chain employs TRBV11-2 and TRBJ1-2; D ambiguous. The germline V and J ends were trimmed by 6 bases and 7 bases, with 12 bases remaining between them. CDR3 length: 12 residues. CDR1 is SGHAT and CDR2 is FQNNGV in the germline V gene.

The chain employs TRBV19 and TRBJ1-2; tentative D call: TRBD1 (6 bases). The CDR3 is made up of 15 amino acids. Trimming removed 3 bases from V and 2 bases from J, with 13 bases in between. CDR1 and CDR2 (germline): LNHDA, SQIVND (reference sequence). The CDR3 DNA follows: TGTGCCAGTAGTATCCGTTCTCAGGGGAACTATGGCTACACCTTC. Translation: CASSIRSQGNYGYTF.

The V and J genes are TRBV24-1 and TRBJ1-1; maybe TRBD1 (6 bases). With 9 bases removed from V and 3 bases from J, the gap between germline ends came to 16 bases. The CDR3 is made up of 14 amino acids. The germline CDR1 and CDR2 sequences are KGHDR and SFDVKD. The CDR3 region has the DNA TGTGCCACCTTTACTATCGGACAGCACACTGAAGCTTTCTTT. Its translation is CATFTIGQHTEAFF.

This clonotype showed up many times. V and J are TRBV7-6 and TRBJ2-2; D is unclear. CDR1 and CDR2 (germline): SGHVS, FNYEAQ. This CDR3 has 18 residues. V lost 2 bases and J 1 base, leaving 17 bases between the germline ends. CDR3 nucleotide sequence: TGTGCCAGCAGCTTAAGGTCAAATCTGTTGGGGAACACCGGGGAGCTGTTTTTT. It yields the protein CASSLRSNLLGNTGELFF.

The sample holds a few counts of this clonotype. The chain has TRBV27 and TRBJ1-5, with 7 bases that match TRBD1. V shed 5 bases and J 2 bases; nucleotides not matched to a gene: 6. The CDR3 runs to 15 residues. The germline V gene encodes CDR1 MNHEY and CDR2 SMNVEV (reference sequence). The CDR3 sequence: CASSQGQEGNQPQHF. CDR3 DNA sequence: TGTGCCAGCAGTCAAGGACAGGAAGGCAATCAGCCCCAGCATTTT.

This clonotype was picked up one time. CDR3 in DNA: TGTGCCAGCAGTTCGGGGTCTAGCAATCAGCCCCAGCATTTT. It codes for CASSSGSSNQPQHF. This chain uses TRBV6-1 with TRBJ1-5, with no clear D. The CDR3 totals 14 residues. The V gene's germline CDR1 is MNHNS and CDR2 SASEGT. The V end was cut by 5 bases, the J end by 0 bases, with 8 bases between.

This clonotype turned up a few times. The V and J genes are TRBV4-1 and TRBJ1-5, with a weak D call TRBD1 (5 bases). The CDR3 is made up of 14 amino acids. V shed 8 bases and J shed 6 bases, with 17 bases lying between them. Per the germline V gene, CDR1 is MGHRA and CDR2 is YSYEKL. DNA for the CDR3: TGCGCCAGCCGTGGTTCAGGGACGAGTCAGCCCCAGCATTTT. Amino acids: CASRGSGTSQPQHF.

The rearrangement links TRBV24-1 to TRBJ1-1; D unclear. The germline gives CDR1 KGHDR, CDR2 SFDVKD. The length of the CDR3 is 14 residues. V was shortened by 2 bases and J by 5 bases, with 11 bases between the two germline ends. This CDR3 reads CATSDSVGVTEAFF. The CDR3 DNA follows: TGTGCCACCAGTGATTCAGTGGGAGTAACTGAAGCTTTCTTT.